The 3 T cell receptor beta chains below come from one sample, sequenced in a study of T cell changes during pregnancy in multiple sclerosis. The method was immunoSEQ multiplex PCR; TCRdb's version includes in-frame clones alone and lacks a portion of them. The table lists approximately 100,000 clones, approximately 90% of them singletons. Sequencing used peripheral blood, obtained in the second trimester of pregnancy. The receptors stem from a female donor with multiple sclerosis, enrolled in a pregnancy study.

The chain combines TRBV27 with TRBJ2-3, with TRBD2 matching over 12 bases. The CDR3 covers 21 residues. Germline V lookup: CDR1 MNHEY, CDR2 SMNVEV (reference sequence). V was pared by 1 base and J by 1 base, with 15 bases of the junction left unmatched. Here the CDR3 DNA reads TGTGCCAGCAGTTTATACAAAAGACTAGCGGGAGTCCTCGACCGCACAGATACGCAGTATTTT. Translating gives CASSLYKRLAGVLDRTDTQYF.

This rearrangement joins TRBV2 to TRBJ2-7, with 7 bases fitting TRBD2. This CDR3 region has 14 residues. Germline V gene lookup returns CDR1 SNHLY and CDR2 FYNNEI. V lost 6 bases and J lost 0; bases outside the gene matches: 5. Written as DNA, the CDR3 is TGTGCCAGCAGACGGGAGCGGGACTCCTACGAGCAGTACTTC. It translates to CASRRERDSYEQYF. Together with reference TRBV2 and TRBJ2-7, the CDR3 gives the full variable domain: EPEVTQTPSHQVTQMGQEVILRCVPISNHLYFYWYRQILGQKVEFLVSFYNNEISEKSEIFDDQFSVERPDGSNFTLKIRSTKLEDSAMYFCASRRERDSYEQYFGPGTRLTVT.

The chain recombines TRBV7-9 with TRBJ1-3; D unclear. CDR3 size: 16 residues. Trimming stripped 0 bases from V and 3 bases from J, with 12 bases between. CDR1 is SEHNR and CDR2 is FQNEAQ in the germline V gene (reference sequence). The CDR3 here is CASSLASGLGGNTIYF. CDR3 sequence (DNA): TGTGCCAGCAGCTTAGCCTCGGGGTTGGGTGGAAACACCATATATTTT. The full variable domain, rest sourced from reference TRBV7-9 and TRBJ1-3, is DTGVSQNPRHKITKRGQNVTFRCDPISEHNRLYWYRQTLGQGPEFLTYFQNEAQLEKSRLLSDRFSAERPKGSFSTLEIQRTEQGDSAMYLCASSLASGLGGNTIYFGEGSWLTVV.